The 18 T cell receptor beta chains below come from one sample, sequenced in a study of immune evolution from preneoplasia to lung adenocarcinoma. Using immunoSEQ multiplex PCR, the repertoire was profiled, and TCRdb retains in-frame clones only, with some absent. The data show some 11,000 clones, roughly 80% seen once. Sequencing input: FFPE minimally invasive lung adenocarcinoma tissue. The receptors come from a person aged 70 to 85 with lung adenocarcinoma.

The rearrangement uses TRBV5-8 and TRBJ1-2; D ambiguous. The CDR3 covers 13 residues. Germline CDR1 is SGHTS and CDR2 is YDEGEE. Trimming stripped 1 base from V and 8 bases from J, with 12 bases between. The DNA of the CDR3 is TGTGCCAGCAGCTTGAGAGGCTCCGGGGGCTACACCTTC. Its translation: CASSLRGSGGYTF.

The chain recombines TRBV28 with TRBJ1-1; tentatively, D is TRBD1 (5 bases). The V and J ends lost 8 bases and 0 bases respectively, with 10 bases between them. Germline values: CDR1 MDHEN, CDR2 SYDVKM. The CDR3 is 13 residues long. The CDR3 here is CASGAVMNTEAFF. The CDR3, as DNA: TGTGCCAGCGGGGCGGTAATGAACACTGAAGCTTTCTTT.

The genes are TRBV28 and TRBJ1-1; D unresolved. The CDR3 is 12 residues long. Trimming stripped 5 bases from V and 5 bases from J, with 9 bases between. Germline CDR1 MDHEN, CDR2 SYDVKM. Written as DNA, the CDR3 is TGTGCCAGCAGTCTATCGATGACTGAAGCTTTCTTT. Its translation is CASSLSMTEAFF.

The V gene is TRBV9, the J gene TRBJ1-2; 8 nucleotides line up with TRBD1. CDR3 length: 16 amino acids. Germline V gives CDR1 SGDLS, CDR2 YYNGEE. V shed 0 bases and J 6 bases; nucleotides not matched to a gene: 10. The DNA for the CDR3 is TGTGCCAGCAGCGTAGATCGACAGGGGAAAGTCCATGGCTACACCTTC. Its protein product is CASSVDRQGKVHGYTF.

The chain joins TRBV27 to TRBJ2-7; 7 nucleotides line up with TRBD1. The V gene's germline CDR1 is MNHEY and CDR2 SMNVEV (reference sequence). The V segment lost 4 bases and the J segment 4 bases; nucleotides outside the gene matches: 1. The CDR3 consists of 12 residues. CDR3 sequence reads: CASSSTGYEQYF. The DNA of the CDR3 is TGTGCCAGCAGTTCGACAGGGTACGAGCAGTACTTC.

This clone was counted between two and nine times. The rearrangement joins TRBV5-1 to TRBJ2-7; 9 nucleotides align to TRBD2. Per germline, CDR1 SGHRS and CDR2 YFSETQ. CDR3 size: 15 residues. V gave up 0 bases and J gave up 4 bases; unmatched junction bases: 5. The CDR3 loop reads CASSLEAGGGYEQYF. CDR3 sequence (DNA): TGCGCCAGCAGCTTGGAAGCGGGGGGTGGGTACGAGCAGTACTTC.

J is TRBJ1-2 and V is TRBV19; no clear D gene. Trimming removed 4 bases at V and 3 bases at J, with 12 bases between. Germline values: CDR1 LNHDA, CDR2 SQIVND (reference sequence). The CDR3 totals 14 residues. The CDR3 loop is CASSKAGWDYGYTF. CDR3 in DNA: TGTGCCAGTAGTAAAGCGGGATGGGACTATGGCTACACCTTC.

This clone was counted a few times. V usage is TRBV30 and J usage is TRBJ2-2, with 9 bases aligning to TRBD1. This CDR3 is 15 amino acids long. Germline V gives CDR1 GTSNPN, CDR2 SVGIG (reference sequence). Trimming cost V 1 base and J 1 base; bases outside gene matches: 1. CDR3 protein: CAWSAGQGNTGELFF. DNA for the CDR3: TGTGCCTGGAGTGCGGGACAGGGGAACACCGGGGAGCTGTTTTTT.

This sequence joins TRBV28 and TRBJ2-7; weak D call: TRBD1 (6 bases). Germline values: CDR1 MDHEN, CDR2 SYDVKM. Trimming took off 3 bases at V and 0 bases at J, with 12 bases between the two ends. The CDR3 extends over 15 amino acids. This CDR3 is CASSFLGAGSYEQYF. CDR3 bases: TGTGCCAGCAGTTTTTTGGGGGCCGGCTCCTACGAGCAGTACTTC.

V gene TRBV6-6 combines with J gene TRBJ2-4, with D possibly being TRBD1 or TRBD2 (5 bases each). Germline V gene lookup returns CDR1 MNHNY and CDR2 SVGAGI (reference sequence). V lost 4 bases and J 1 base, leaving 11 bases between the germline ends. This CDR3 region has 15 residues. CDR3 sequence: CASSSLGVAKNIQYF. In DNA form, the CDR3 reads TGTGCCAGCAGTTCCCTGGGGGTGGCCAAAAACATTCAGTACTTC.

The V gene is TRBV19, the J gene TRBJ2-6, with D possibly matching TRBD2 (5 bases). V was clipped by 8 bases and J by 4 bases, with 15 bases between them. Per the germline V gene, CDR1 is LNHDA and CDR2 is SQIVND (reference sequence). The length of the CDR3 is 15 residues. In DNA, the CDR3 is TGTGCCAGTCGGGATAGGGTACTGGGGGCCAACGTCCTGACTTTC. This translates into CASRDRVLGANVLTF.

This chain uses TRBV4-2 with TRBJ2-5; 7 bases align to TRBD2. This CDR3 is 16 amino acids long. V lost 0 bases and J lost 0; bases outside the gene matches: 4. Germline V CDR1 and CDR2: LGHNA, YNFKEQ. The CDR3 DNA follows: TGTGCCAGCAGCCAAGATGGGCTAGCGGACCAAGAGACCCAGTACTTC. Protein sequence: CASSQDGLADQETQYF.

This clone was observed a few times. This sequence joins TRBV6-4 and TRBJ2-7; D might be TRBD1 (6 bases). CDR3 length: 14 residues. Trimming took 5 bases from V and 1 from J, leaving 12 bases between them. Germline values: CDR1 MRHNA, CDR2 SNTAGT. The CDR3 spells CASSPTTGSYEQYF. Written as DNA, the CDR3 is TGTGCCAGCAGTCCCACTACAGGGTCCTACGAGCAGTACTTC.

The rearrangement links TRBV28 to TRBJ2-1; TRBD2 is a possible D gene (6 bases). Germline V gene data show CDR1 as MDHEN and CDR2 as SYDVKM. Trimming shortened V by 1 base and J by 6 bases, and 13 bases separated the two germline ends. This CDR3 contains 15 residues. The DNA for the CDR3 is TGTGCCAGCAGTTTATTAGGAGGGACGGGCAATGAGCAGTTCTTC. Its translation: CASSLLGGTGNEQFF.

The chain couples TRBV16 to TRBJ1-2; TRBD1 is a possible D gene (5 bases). V was clipped by 4 bases and J by 4 bases, with 7 bases between them. CDR1 and CDR2 (germline): KGHSY, FQNENV. The CDR3 is 12 residues long. The CDR3 protein is CASSRQSYGYTF. The CDR3 DNA is TGTGCCAGCAGCCGACAGAGCTATGGCTACACCTTC.

The chain recombines TRBV30 with TRBJ1-2; unclear D gene. Germline V gene sequence: CDR1 GTSNPN, CDR2 SVGIG (reference sequence). The germline V and J ends were trimmed by 1 base and 5 bases, with 11 bases remaining between them. The CDR3 is 13 amino acids. CDR3 nucleotides: TGTGCCTGGAGTGGCCAGCCTGATTATGGCTACACCTTC. This translates into CAWSGQPDYGYTF.

This rearrangement joins TRBV2 to TRBJ2-3; 12 bases agree with TRBD2. This CDR3 spans 13 amino acids. Per the germline V gene, CDR1 is SNHLY and CDR2 is FYNNEI. Trimming took 9 bases from V and 5 from J; bases not matched to a gene: 3. For the CDR3, the DNA is TGTGCCAGGGGGACTAGCGGGTTAGATACGCAGTATTTT. This codes for CARGTSGLDTQYF. Together with reference TRBV2 and TRBJ2-3, the CDR3 gives the full variable domain: EPEVTQTPSHQVTQMGQEVILRCVPISNHLYFYWYRQILGQKVEFLVSFYNNEISEKSEIFDDQFSVERPDGSNFTLKIRSTKLEDSAMYFCARGTSGLDTQYFGPGTRLTVL.

The chain couples TRBV9 to TRBJ2-2; no firm D call. The CDR3 is 14 amino acids. The V end was cut by 1 base, the J end by 1 base, with 5 bases between. Germline CDR1 is SGDLS and CDR2 is YYNGEE. The CDR3: CASSVTGNTGELFF. Written as DNA, the CDR3 is TGTGCCAGCAGCGTAACGGGGAACACCGGGGAGCTGTTTTTT.